The 19 T cell receptor beta chains presented below share a single source sample, sequenced in a study of CD8+ T cells in alopecia areata. The treatment was: oral pan-JAK inhibitor, 5-10 mg twice daily. Sequencing relied on a cDNA template that was reverse transcribed from extracted RNA. TCRdb's table, derived via immunoSEQ multiplex PCR, lists solely in-frame clones and lacks some. The sample has around 100,000 clones; about 70% are singletons. Sequences were derived from CD8+ T cells sorted from blood, sampled between weeks 43 and 45, from a patient treated with tofacitinib. The receptors here all came from a human donor with alopecia areata.

The chain joins TRBV30 to TRBJ1-1; D uncertain. Germline CDR1 reads GTSNPN; CDR2 reads SVGIG (reference sequence). The V end was cut by 2 bases, the J end by 3 bases, with 10 bases between. This CDR3 region has 13 residues. CDR3 coding DNA: TGTGCCTGGAGTCCCGACGGGGACACTGAAGCTTTCTTT. As protein: CAWSPDGDTEAFF.

The chain couples TRBV13 to TRBJ2-1; 9 bases match TRBD1. There are 14 residues in the CDR3. Germline V gene data show CDR1 as PRHDT and CDR2 as FYEKMQ (reference sequence). V gave up 5 bases and J gave up 6 bases; unmatched junction bases: 5. CDR3 DNA sequence: TGTGCCAGCAGCATGGGACAGGGTGGCAATGAGCAGTTCTTC. Translated: CASSMGQGGNEQFF.

This rearrangement joins TRBV2 to TRBJ1-5, with 7 bases lining up with TRBD1. Germline V gene sequence: CDR1 SNHLY, CDR2 FYNNEI. This CDR3 comprises 18 residues. Germline trimming cut 4 bases from V and 6 bases from J; bases unmatched to any gene: 18. CDR3: CASSVLGTEETESQPQHF. In DNA, the CDR3 is TGTGCCAGCAGTGTGCTCGGGACAGAAGAGACGGAAAGTCAGCCCCAGCATTTT.

This rearrangement joins TRBV11-2 to TRBJ2-7; 8 positions agree with TRBD1. CDR3 length: 14 residues. V shed 4 bases and J 3 bases; nucleotides not matched to a gene: 5. CDR1 is SGHAT, CDR2 FQNNGV, per germline. The CDR3 DNA sequence: TGTGCCAGCAGCTCCGGGACAGGTAACTACGAGCAGTACTTC. Its protein product is CASSSGTGNYEQYF.

This clone came up a few times. The V gene is TRBV7-2, the J gene TRBJ2-3; D is uncertain. CDR1 and CDR2 (germline): SGHTA, FQGNSA. The CDR3 is 16 amino acids. V lost 2 bases and J 2 bases, leaving 14 bases between the germline ends. The CDR3 nucleotides are TGTGCCAGCAGCTTAATGGCTACCTCTTTCACAGATACGCAGTATTTT. Translated, it gives CASSLMATSFTDTQYF. The full variable domain, completed using reference TRBV7-2 and TRBJ2-3, is GAGVSQSPSNKVTEKGKDVELRCDPISGHTALYWYRQSLGQGLEFLIYFQGNSAPDKSGLPSDRFSAERTGGSVSTLTIQRTQQEDSAVYLCASSLMATSFTDTQYFGPGTRLTVL.

This chain joins TRBV14 and TRBJ2-1; no clear D. V lost 4 bases, J lost 4 bases, and 14 bases lay in between. CDR1 is SGHDN, CDR2 FVKESK, per germline. CDR3 length equals 15 residues. CDR3 bases: TGTGCCAGCAGCCCCCGCCCTGCCCGTTACAATGAGCAGTTCTTC. Translated: CASSPRPARYNEQFF.

The rearrangement uses TRBV4-3 and TRBJ1-4; D remains unclear. Germline loops: CDR1 LGHNA, CDR2 YSLEER. This CDR3 region has 16 residues. Trimming shortened V by 0 bases and J by 6 bases, and 14 bases separated the two germline ends. CDR3 loop: CASSQDLEGLHEKLFF. CDR3 nucleotide sequence: TGCGCCAGCAGCCAAGATCTTGAGGGTCTTCATGAAAAACTGTTTTTT.

The sample holds a few counts of this clone. The chain uses TRBV5-1 and TRBJ2-1; D unresolved. The CDR3 loop spans 11 amino acids. Trimming took 6 bases from V and 3 from J, leaving 4 bases between them. Germline CDR1 SGHRS, CDR2 YFSETQ. CDR3: CASNGYNEQFF. CDR3 nucleotide sequence: TGCGCCAGCAATGGCTACAATGAGCAGTTCTTC.

Comment on this clone: The same CDR3 can be traced to other DNA sequences in this sample. V gene TRBV29-1 combines with J gene TRBJ1-1, with D perhaps matching TRBD1 (5 bases). The CDR3 totals 12 residues. V was trimmed by 3 bases and J by 4 bases, leaving 9 bases between them. CDR1 and CDR2 from the germline V gene are SQVTM and ANQGSEA. The CDR3 DNA follows: TGCAGCGTTGACAGGGAGGGCACTGAAGCTTTCTTT. Translating it yields CSVDREGTEAFF.

The rearrangement joins TRBV11-2 to TRBJ1-1; the D gene is possibly TRBD1 (5 bases). This CDR3 region has 17 residues. The V gene lost 1 base and the J gene lost 0 bases, with 15 bases spanning the gap. Germline V gene sequence: CDR1 SGHAT, CDR2 FQNNGV. CDR3 protein: CASSLARGLTMNTEAFF. Written as DNA, the CDR3 is TGTGCCAGCAGCTTAGCTCGGGGACTGACCATGAACACTGAAGCTTTCTTT. Drawing the rest from reference TRBV11-2 and TRBJ1-1, the complete variable domain is EAGVAQSPRYKIIEKRQSVAFWCNPISGHATLYWYQQILGQGPKLLIQFQNNGVVDDSQLPKDRFSAERLKGVDSTLKIQPAKLEDSAVYLCASSLARGLTMNTEAFFGQGTRLTVV.

This clone has a count of ten or more. The chain has TRBV7-9 and TRBJ2-2; TRBD1 might be the D (6 bases). Trimming shortened V by 4 bases and J by 2 bases, and 20 bases separated the two germline ends. This CDR3 region has 18 residues. Germline CDR1 and CDR2: SEHNR and FQNEAQ (reference sequence). CDR3 protein: CASSYPKVDSPNTGELFF. In DNA form, the CDR3 reads TGTGCCAGCAGCTACCCTAAGGTGGACAGTCCTAACACCGGGGAGCTGTTTTTT.

This sequence joins TRBV20-1 and TRBJ1-5; D unresolved. CDR1 and CDR2 from the germline V gene are DFQATT and SNEGSKA (reference sequence). CDR3 length equals 10 residues. V was clipped by 6 bases and J by 6 bases, with 6 bases between them. Here the CDR3 reads CSASTQPQHF. The CDR3 bases are TGCAGTGCATCGACTCAGCCCCAGCATTTT.

The rearrangement links TRBV11-3 to TRBJ2-2; tentatively, D is TRBD2 (6 bases). V was pared by 3 bases and J by 0 bases, with 14 bases between. The germline CDR1 and CDR2 sequences are SGHNT and YENEEA. The CDR3 totals 17 residues. Here the CDR3 DNA reads TGTGCCAGCAGCTTTCGACCCGGGGGAGCGAACACCGGGGAGCTGTTTTTT. The encoded protein is CASSFRPGGANTGELFF. Full variable domain (remainder filled in from reference TRBV11-3 and TRBJ2-2): EAGVVQSPRYKIIEKKQPVAFWCNPISGHNTLYWYLQNLGQGPELLIRYENEEAVDDSQLPKDRFSAERLKGVDSTLKIQPAELGDSAVYLCASSFRPGGANTGELFFGEGSRLTVL.

The chain employs TRBV29-1 and TRBJ2-7; D may correspond to TRBD1 or TRBD2 (5 bases each). CDR1 is SQVTM, CDR2 ANQGSEA, per germline. V lost 5 bases and J 3 bases, leaving 14 bases between the germline ends. The CDR3 has 13 residues. CDR3: CSVSGEGYYEQYF. The CDR3 DNA reads TGCAGCGTTTCCGGAGAGGGGTACTACGAGCAGTACTTC.

This clone appeared a few times. The CDR3, as DNA: TGCAGCGTGCAGGGACTAGCGGCCTCCTACGAGCAGTACTTC. This sequence encodes CSVQGLAASYEQYF. The rearrangement uses TRBV29-1 and TRBJ2-7; TRBD2 agrees at 11 bases. V gave up 6 bases and J gave up 0 bases; unmatched junction bases: 4. The CDR3 totals 14 residues. CDR1 and CDR2 (germline): SQVTM, ANQGSEA.

The chain carries TRBV7-7 and TRBJ2-3; a weak D match, TRBD1 (6 bases). The length of the CDR3 is 14 residues. The V end lost 6 bases, the J end lost 1 base, and 11 bases lay between the germline ends. Looked up from germline, CDR1 is SSHAT and CDR2 is FNYEAQ (reference sequence). The CDR3 DNA is TGTGCCAGCAGTAAGGCAGGGGGCACAGATACGCAGTATTTT. Its protein product is CASSKAGGTDTQYF.

The V call is TRBV4-1, the J call TRBJ2-7, with 7 bases aligning to TRBD2. Germline V CDR1 and CDR2: MGHRA, YSYEKL. J gave up 3 bases and V 1 base, and 3 bases lay outside the gene matches. This CDR3 region has 14 residues. For the CDR3, the DNA is TGCGCCAGCAGCCAAGTAGGGGACTACTACGAGCAGTACTTC. It is translated as CASSQVGDYYEQYF.

This chain connects TRBV6-1 to TRBJ1-2, with D unresolved. V was shortened by 5 bases and J by 5 bases, with 9 bases between the two germline ends. CDR3 length equals 12 residues. Germline V gene sequence: CDR1 MNHNS, CDR2 SASEGT. The CDR3 DNA is TGTGCCAGCAGTAGCCTGACTTATGGCTACACCTTC. Encoded protein: CASSSLTYGYTF.

In DNA form, the CDR3 reads TGTGCCAGCAGTCCCGCCTTTAGCTCCTACAATGAGCAGTTCTTC. Protein product: CASSPAFSSYNEQFF. The genes are TRBV6-5 and TRBJ2-1; D is uncertain. CDR1 and CDR2 (germline): MNHEY, SVGAGI. With 5 bases removed from V and 0 bases from J, the gap between germline ends came to 11 bases. The CDR3 sequence is 15 residues long.